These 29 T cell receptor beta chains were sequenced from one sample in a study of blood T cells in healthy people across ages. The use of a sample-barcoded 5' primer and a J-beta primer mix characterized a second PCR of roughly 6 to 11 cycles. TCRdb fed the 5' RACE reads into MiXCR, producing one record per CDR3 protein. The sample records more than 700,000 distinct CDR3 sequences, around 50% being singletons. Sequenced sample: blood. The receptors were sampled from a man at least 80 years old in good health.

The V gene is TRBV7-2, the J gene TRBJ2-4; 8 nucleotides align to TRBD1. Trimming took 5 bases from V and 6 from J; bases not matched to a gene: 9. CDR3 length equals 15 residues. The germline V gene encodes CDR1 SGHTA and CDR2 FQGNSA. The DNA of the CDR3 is TGTGCCAGCAGCACACTGGACAGGGTTGGAAACATTCAGTACTTC. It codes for CASSTLDRVGNIQYF.

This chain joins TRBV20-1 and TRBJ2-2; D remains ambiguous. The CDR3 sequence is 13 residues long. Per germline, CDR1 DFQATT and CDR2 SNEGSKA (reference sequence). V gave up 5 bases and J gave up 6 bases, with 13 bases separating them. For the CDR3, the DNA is TGCAGTGCTGCGACCGTAGCCCCCGGGGAGCTGTTTTTT. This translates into CSAATVAPGELFF.

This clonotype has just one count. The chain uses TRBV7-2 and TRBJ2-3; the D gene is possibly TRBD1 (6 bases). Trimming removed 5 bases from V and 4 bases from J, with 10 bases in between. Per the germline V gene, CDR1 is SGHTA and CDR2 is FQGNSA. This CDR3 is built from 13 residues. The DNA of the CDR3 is TGTGCCAGCAGCCCATGGGGGCCAGATACGCAGTATTTT. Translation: CASSPWGPDTQYF.

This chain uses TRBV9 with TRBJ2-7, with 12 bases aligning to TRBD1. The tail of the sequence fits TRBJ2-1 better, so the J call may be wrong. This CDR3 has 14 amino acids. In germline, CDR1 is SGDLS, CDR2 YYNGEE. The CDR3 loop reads CASTGTGGSNEQFF. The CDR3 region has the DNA TGTGCCAGCACCGGGACAGGGGGCTCCAATGAGCAGTTCTTC.

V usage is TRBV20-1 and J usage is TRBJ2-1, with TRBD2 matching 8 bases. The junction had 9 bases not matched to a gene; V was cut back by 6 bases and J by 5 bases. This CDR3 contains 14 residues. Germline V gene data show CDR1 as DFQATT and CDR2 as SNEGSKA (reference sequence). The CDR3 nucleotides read TGCAGTGCCTCAATTAGCGGGATGAACAATGAGCAGTTCTTC. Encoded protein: CSASISGMNNEQFF.

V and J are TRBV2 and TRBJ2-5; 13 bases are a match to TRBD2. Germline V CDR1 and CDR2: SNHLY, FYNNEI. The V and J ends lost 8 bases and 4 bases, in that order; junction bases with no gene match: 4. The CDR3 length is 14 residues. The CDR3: CASRTSGGLETQYF. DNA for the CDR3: TGTGCCAGCCGGACTAGCGGGGGATTAGAGACCCAGTACTTC.

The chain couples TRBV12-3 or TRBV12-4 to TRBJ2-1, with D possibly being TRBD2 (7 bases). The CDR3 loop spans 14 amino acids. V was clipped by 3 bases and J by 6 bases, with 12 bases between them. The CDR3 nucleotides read TGTGCCAGCAGTTTCGCGAGGGGGGGCAATGAGCAGTTCTTC. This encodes CASSFARGGNEQFF.

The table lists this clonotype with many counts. CDR3 nucleotides: TGTGCCAGCAGCCAACCAGGGACAGCCCAAGAGACCCAGTACTTC. It specifies CASSQPGTAQETQYF. The chain has TRBV14 and TRBJ2-5; TRBD1 matches 7 bases. V gave up 2 bases and J gave up 1 base; unmatched junction bases: 4. The germline V gene has CDR1 SGHDN and CDR2 FVKESK. CDR3 length: 15 residues.

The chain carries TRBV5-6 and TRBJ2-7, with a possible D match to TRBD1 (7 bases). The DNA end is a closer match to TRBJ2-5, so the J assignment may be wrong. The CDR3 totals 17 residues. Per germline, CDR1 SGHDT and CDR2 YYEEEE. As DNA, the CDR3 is TGTGCCAGCAGCTTGCGAAGGAACAGGGGAGGAGTGGAGACCCAGTACTTC. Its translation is CASSLRRNRGGVETQYF.

The CDR3 spells CATEGGANEQFF. DNA of the CDR3: TGTGCCACCGAGGGGGGGGCGAATGAGCAGTTCTTC. This rearrangement joins TRBV6-6 to TRBJ2-1, with D perhaps matching TRBD2 (7 bases). V dropped 10 bases and J dropped 7 bases, with 14 bases sitting between them. Germline V CDR1 and CDR2: MNHNY, SVGAGI (reference sequence). CDR3 length: 12 residues.

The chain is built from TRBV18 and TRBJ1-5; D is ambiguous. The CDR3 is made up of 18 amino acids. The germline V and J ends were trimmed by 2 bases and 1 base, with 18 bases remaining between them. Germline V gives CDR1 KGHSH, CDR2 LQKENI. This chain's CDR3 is CASSPNSETTVSNQPQHF. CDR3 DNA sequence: TGTGCCAGCTCACCAAACTCAGAGACTACAGTCAGCAATCAGCCCCAGCATTTT.

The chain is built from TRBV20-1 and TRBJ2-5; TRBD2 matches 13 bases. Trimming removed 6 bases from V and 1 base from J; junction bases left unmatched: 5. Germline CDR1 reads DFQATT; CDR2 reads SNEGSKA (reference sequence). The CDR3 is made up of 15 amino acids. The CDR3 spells CSAPTSGRAQETQYF. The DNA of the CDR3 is TGCAGTGCACCTACTAGCGGGAGGGCCCAAGAGACCCAGTACTTC.

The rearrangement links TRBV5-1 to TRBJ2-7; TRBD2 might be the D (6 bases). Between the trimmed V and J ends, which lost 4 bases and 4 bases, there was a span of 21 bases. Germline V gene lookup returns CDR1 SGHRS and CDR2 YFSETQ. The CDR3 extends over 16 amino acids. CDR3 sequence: CASSVTGTAEGYEQYF. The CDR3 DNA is TGCGCCAGCAGCGTTACCGGGACGGCGGAGGGGTACGAGCAGTACTTC.

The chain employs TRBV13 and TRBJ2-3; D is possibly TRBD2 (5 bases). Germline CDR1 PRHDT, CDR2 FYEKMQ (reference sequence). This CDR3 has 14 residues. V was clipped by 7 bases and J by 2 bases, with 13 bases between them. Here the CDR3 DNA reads TGTGCCAGCAACCGGGATCCTGACACAGATACGCAGTATTTT. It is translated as CASNRDPDTDTQYF. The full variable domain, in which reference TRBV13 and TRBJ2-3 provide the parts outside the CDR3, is AAGVIQSPRHLIKEKRETATLKCYPIPRHDTVYWYQQGPGQDPQFLISFYEKMQSDKGSIPDRFSAQQFSDYHSELNMSSLELGDSALYFCASNRDPDTDTQYFGPGTRLTVL.

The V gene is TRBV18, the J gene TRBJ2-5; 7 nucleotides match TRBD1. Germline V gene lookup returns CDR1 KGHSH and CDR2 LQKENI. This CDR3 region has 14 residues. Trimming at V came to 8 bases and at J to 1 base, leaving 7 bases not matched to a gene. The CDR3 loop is CASNTNRGQETQYF. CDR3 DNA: TGTGCCAGCAATACCAACAGGGGCCAAGAGACCCAGTACTTC.

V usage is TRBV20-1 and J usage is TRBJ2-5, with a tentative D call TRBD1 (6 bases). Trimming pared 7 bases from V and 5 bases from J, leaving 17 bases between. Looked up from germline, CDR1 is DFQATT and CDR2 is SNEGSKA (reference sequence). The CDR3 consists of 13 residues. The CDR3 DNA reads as TGCAGTGTAGTGGGACACCTCGGGGAGACCCAGTACTTC. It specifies CSVVGHLGETQYF.

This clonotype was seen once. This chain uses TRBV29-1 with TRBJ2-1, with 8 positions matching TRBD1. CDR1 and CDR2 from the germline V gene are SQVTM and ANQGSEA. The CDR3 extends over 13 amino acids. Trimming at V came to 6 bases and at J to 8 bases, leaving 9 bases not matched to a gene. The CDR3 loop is CSVYLGQGDEQFF. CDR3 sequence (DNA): TGCAGCGTCTACTTAGGACAGGGCGATGAGCAGTTCTTC.

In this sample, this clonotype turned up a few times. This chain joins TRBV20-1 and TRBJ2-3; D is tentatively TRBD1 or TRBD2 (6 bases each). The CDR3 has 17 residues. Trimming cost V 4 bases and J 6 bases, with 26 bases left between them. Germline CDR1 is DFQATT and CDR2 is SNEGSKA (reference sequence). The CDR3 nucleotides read TGCAGTGCTACCCAATCGGGTATAGGGGGGCTGACGGATACGCAGTATTTT. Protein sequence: CSATQSGIGGLTDTQYF.

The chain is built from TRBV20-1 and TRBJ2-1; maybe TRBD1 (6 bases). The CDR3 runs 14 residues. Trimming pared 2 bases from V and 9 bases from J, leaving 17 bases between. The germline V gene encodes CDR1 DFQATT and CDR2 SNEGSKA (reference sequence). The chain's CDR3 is CSARRDTEGSEQFF. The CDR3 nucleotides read TGCAGTGCTAGAAGGGACACCGAGGGTAGTGAGCAGTTCTTC.

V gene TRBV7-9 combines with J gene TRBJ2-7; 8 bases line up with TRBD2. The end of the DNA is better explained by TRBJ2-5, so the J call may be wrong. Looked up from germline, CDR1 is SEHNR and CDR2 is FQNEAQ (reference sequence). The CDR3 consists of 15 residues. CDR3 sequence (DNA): TGTGCCAGCAAAGACACAGCGGGAGAAATTGAGACCCAGTACTTC. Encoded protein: CASKDTAGEIETQYF.

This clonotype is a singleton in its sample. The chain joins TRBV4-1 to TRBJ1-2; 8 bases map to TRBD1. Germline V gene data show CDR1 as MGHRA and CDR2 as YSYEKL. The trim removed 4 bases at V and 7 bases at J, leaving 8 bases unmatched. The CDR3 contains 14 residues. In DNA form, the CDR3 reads TGCGCCAGCAGCCCCGGACAGGGAAGTATTGGCTACACCTTC. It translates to CASSPGQGSIGYTF.

CDR3 sequence reads: CASSFPGARDTQYF. In DNA, the CDR3 is TGCGCCAGCAGCTTTCCAGGGGCTCGGGATACGCAGTATTTT. J is TRBJ2-3 and V is TRBV5-1, with D perhaps TRBD1 (6 bases). V dropped 2 bases and J dropped 6 bases, with 13 bases sitting between them. CDR3 length: 14 residues. Germline-derived CDR1 and CDR2 are SGHRS and YFSETQ.

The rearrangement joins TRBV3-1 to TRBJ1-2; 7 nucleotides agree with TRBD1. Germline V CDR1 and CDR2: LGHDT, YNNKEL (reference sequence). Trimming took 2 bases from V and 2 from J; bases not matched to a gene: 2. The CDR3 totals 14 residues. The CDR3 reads CASSQPGQNYGYTF. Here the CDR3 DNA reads TGTGCCAGCAGCCAACCGGGACAGAACTATGGCTACACCTTC.

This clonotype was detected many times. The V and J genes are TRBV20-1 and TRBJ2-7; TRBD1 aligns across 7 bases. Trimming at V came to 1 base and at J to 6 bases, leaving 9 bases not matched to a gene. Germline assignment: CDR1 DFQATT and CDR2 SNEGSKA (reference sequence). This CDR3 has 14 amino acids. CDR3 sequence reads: CSARGQGLVREQYF. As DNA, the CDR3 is TGCAGTGCTAGAGGACAGGGCCTAGTCCGCGAGCAGTACTTC.

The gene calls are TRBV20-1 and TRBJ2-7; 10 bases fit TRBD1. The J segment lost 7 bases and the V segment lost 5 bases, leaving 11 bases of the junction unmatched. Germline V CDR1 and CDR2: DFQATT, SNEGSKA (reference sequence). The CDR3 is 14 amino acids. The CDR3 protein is CSASRTGGYNEQYF. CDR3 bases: TGCAGTGCTTCTCGGACAGGGGGTTACAATGAGCAGTACTTC.

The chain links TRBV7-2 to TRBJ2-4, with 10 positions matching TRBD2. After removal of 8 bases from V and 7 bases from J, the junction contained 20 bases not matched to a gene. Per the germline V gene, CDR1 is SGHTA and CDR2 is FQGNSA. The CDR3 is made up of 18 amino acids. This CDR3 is CASQRESTAGGRENIQYF. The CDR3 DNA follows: TGTGCCAGCCAGAGGGAGTCGACAGCGGGAGGGCGAGAGAACATTCAGTACTTC.

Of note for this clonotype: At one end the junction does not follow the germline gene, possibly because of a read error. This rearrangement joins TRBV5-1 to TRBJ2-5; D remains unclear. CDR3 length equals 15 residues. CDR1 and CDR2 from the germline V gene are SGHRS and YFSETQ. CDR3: CASSLGANFQGTQYF. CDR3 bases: TGCGCCAGCAGCTTGGGAGCAAACTTCCAAGGGACCCAGTACTTC.

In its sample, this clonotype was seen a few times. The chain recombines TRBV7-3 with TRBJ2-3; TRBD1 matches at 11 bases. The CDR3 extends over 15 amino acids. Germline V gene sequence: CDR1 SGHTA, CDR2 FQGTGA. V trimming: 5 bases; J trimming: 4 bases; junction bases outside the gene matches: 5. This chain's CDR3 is CASSPGTGGSDTQYF. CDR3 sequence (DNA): TGTGCCAGCAGCCCCGGGACAGGGGGGTCAGATACGCAGTATTTT.

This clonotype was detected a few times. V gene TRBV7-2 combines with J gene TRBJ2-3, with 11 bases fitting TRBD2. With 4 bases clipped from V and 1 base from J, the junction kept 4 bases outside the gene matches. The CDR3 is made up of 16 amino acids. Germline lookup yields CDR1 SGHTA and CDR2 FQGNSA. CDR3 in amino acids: CASSSHSGRGTDTQYF. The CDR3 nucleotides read TGTGCCAGCAGCTCCCATAGCGGGAGGGGCACAGATACGCAGTATTTT.